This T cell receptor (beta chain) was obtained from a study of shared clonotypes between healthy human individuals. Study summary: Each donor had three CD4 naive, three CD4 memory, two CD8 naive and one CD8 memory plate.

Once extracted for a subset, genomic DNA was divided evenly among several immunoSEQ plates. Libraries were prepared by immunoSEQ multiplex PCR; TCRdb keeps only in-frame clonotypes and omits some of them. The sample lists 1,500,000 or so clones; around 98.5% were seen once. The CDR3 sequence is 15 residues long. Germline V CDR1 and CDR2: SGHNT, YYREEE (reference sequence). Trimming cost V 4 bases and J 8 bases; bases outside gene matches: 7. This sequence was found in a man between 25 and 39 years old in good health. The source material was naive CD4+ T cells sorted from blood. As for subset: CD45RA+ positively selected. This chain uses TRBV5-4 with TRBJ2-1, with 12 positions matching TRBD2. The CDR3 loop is CASSPSGRAGYEQFF. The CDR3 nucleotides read TGTGCCAGCAGCCCTAGCGGGAGGGCGGGGTATGAGCAGTTCTTC.